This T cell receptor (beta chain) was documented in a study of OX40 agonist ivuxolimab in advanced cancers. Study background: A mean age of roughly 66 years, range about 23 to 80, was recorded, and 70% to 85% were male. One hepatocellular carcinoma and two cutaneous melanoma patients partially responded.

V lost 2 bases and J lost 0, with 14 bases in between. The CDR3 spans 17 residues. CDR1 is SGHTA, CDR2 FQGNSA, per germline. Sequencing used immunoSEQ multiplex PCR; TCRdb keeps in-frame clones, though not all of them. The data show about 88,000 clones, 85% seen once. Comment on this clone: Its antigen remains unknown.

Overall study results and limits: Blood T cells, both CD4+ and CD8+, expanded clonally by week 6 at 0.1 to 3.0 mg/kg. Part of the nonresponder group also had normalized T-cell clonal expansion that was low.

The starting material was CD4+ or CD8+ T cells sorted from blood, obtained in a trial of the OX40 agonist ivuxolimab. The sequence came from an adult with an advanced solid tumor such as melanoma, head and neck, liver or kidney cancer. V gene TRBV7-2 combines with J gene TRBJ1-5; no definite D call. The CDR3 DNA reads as TGTGCCAGCAGCTTACGCTTTGGGCAGAATAGCAATCAGCCCCAGCATTTT. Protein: CASSLRFGQNSNQPQHF.